This entry is about one T cell receptor (beta chain). Antigen specificity is unknown. These data originate in a study of cytomegalovirus exposure and HLA in healthy donors. About the research overall: When roughly 420 donors were genotyped, about 86% of them were found to fall in the Caucasian-associated ancestry cluster.

Study-level results: Researchers catalogued some 160 TCR beta chains as cytomegalovirus-associated. Reports described diagnosis of cytomegalovirus status by the classifier as highly specific and sensitive.

PCR involved 60 Vbeta and 13 Jbeta primers. Per the original methods: Unique TCR beta chains numbered approximately 80 million in a later analysis, with roughly 10 million shared. Clones were sequenced by immunoSEQ multiplex PCR, and TCRdb holds only the in-frame ones, with some missing. V and J calls and clone size are given by that table; D and trimming were obtained from the DNA. The sample yields tens of thousands of clones, of which the top ten take up less than 20%. This sequence was found in a male donor in good health and CMV-seronegative. The sequencing sample was made of PBMCs.

CDR3 protein: CASSVGTGGAVYEQFF. CDR3 in DNA: TGTGCCAGCAGCGTAGGAACAGGGGGCGCGGTCTATGAGCAGTTCTTC. This rearrangement joins TRBV9 to TRBJ2-1; TRBD1 matches 9 bases. The J segment lost 8 bases and the V segment lost 0 bases, leaving 9 bases of the junction unmatched. This CDR3 comprises 16 residues. The germline V gene encodes CDR1 SGDLS and CDR2 YYNGEE.